A selection of T cell receptor beta chains follows, all from one sample in a study of technical replicates of blood from four donors. Some clones are missing from TCRdb's copy, which holds only in-frame ones; the method was immunoSEQ multiplex PCR. The data contain 85,000 to 100,000 clones, around 95% of them singletons. Sequencing input: T cells isolated from PBMCs. Every receptor here comes from a human donor in good health. The CDR3 runs from the conserved cysteine through the conserved F or W. The D gene is left open where the match is weak. Rows may omit the clone size; those that give it use once, few, many or a size class.

TRBJ1-1 | TRBD1 | NA | TRBV28 | TGTGCCAGCAGTCTACCAGGGGGTTTCACTGAAGCTTTCTTT | CASSLPGGFTEAFF
TRBJ2-5 | TRBD1 | NA | TRBV11-3 | TGTGCCAGCAGCTCCAACACAGGGGGCACGTACCAAGAGACCCAGTACTTC | CASSSNTGGTYQETQYF
TRBJ2-2 | TRBD2 | NA | TRBV18 | TGTGCCAGCTCACCACTAGCGGGCACCGGGGAGCTGTTTTTT | CASSPLAGTGELFF
TRBJ2-1 | NA | NA | TRBV28 | TGTGCCAGCAGTCCCACCCGACTAGACGATGAGCAGTTCTTC | CASSPTRLDDEQFF
TRBJ2-2 | TRBD1 | once | TRBV13 | TGTGCCAGCAGCCCCGCGACAGGGCGATACACCGGGGAGCTGTTTTTT | CASSPATGRYTGELFF
TRBJ1-2 | NA | once | TRBV6-5 | TGTGCCAGCAGTTACACACCCAACTATGGCTACACCTTC | CASSYTPNYGYTF
TRBJ1-3 | NA | NA | TRBV28 | TGTGCCAGCAGTTTATTAGCGGGCTCTGGAAACACCATATATTTT | CASSLLAGSGNTIYF
TRBJ2-5 | NA | NA | TRBV6-5 | TGTGCCAGCATTGGGCAGGGAGAGACCCAGTACTTC | CASIGQGETQYF
TRBJ1-1 | NA | NA | TRBV4-2 | TGTGCCAGCAGCCAAGTCCAGGGAGGGAACACTGAAGCTTTCTTT | CASSQVQGGNTEAFF
TRBJ2-5 | TRBD2 | NA | TRBV7-9 | TGTGCCAGCAGCCCTCCTCCGGGACTAGGTGAAGAGACCCAGTACTTC | CASSPPPGLGEETQYF
TRBJ1-3 | NA | NA | TRBV5-5 | TGTGCCAGCAGCTATCCCAGGGGTGGCTCTGGAAACACCATATATTTT | CASSYPRGGSGNTIYF
TRBJ2-2 | TRBD1 | NA | TRBV7-7 | TGTGCCAGCAGATATGGGGGTAGGACAGGCGCGAACACCGGGGAGCTGTTTTTT | CASRYGGRTGANTGELFF
TRBJ2-5 | NA | NA | TRBV6-5 | TGTGCCAGCAGTTACTCGGGGCAGGGAGGTGAGACCCAGTACTTC | CASSYSGQGGETQYF
TRBJ2-7 | NA | NA | TRBV30 | TGTGCCTGCGACTTCCCGGGGGAGCAGTACTTC | CACDFPGEQYF
TRBJ2-7 | TRBD1 | once | TRBV19 | TGTGCCAGTAGTATGACAGGGCGGGTCAGCGAGCAGTACTTC | CASSMTGRVSEQYF
TRBJ2-1 | NA | NA | TRBV29-1 | TGCAGCGTTGAGCGATCCTACAATGAGCAGTTCTTC | CSVERSYNEQFF
TRBJ2-1 | TRBD2 | NA | TRBV28 | TGTGCCAGCAGTTTACCGGGACTAGCGGGAGACGAGCAGTTCTTC | CASSLPGLAGDEQFF
TRBJ2-5 | NA | NA | TRBV7-8 | TGTGCCAGCAGCTTTGGTCTTAGTATCGAGACCCAGTACTTC | CASSFGLSIETQYF
TRBJ2-3 | NA | once | TRBV15 | TGTGCCACCAGCAGAGGTACTAGCAGCACAGATACGCAGTATTTT | CATSRGTSSTDTQYF
TRBJ2-1 | NA | NA | TRBV5-6 | TGTGCCAGCAGCTTGGCGGGGGGCTGGGACAATGAGCAGTTCTTC | CASSLAGGWDNEQFF
TRBJ2-5 | TRBD1 | once | TRBV30 | TGTGCCTGGAGACAAACAGGGGCGAGGGAGACCCAGTACTTC | CAWRQTGARETQYF
TRBJ1-1 | NA | NA | TRBV29-1 | TGCAGCGTTGAAAGCCTCTATCGGGAAGTGGGCACTGAAGCTTTCTTT | CSVESLYREVGTEAFF
TRBJ2-7 | NA | NA | TRBV6-1 | TGTGCCAGCAGTGAAGCACTTACCTACGAGCAGTACTTC | CASSEALTYEQYF
TRBJ1-5 | NA | NA | TRBV30 | TGTGCCTGGAGTGTAGGACTTGGGAATCAGCCCCAGCATTTT | CAWSVGLGNQPQHF
TRBJ2-7 | NA | NA | TRBV25-1 | TGTGCCAGCAGTGAATTCCCAGCGGGCTACGAGCAGTACTTC | CASSEFPAGYEQYF
TRBJ1-4 | TRBD1 | once | TRBV25-1 | TGTGCCAGCAACAACAGGGGACGAGGTGAAAAACTGTTTTTT | CASNNRGRGEKLFF
TRBJ2-3 | NA | NA | TRBV27 | TGTGCCAGCTCGTTGGGACTTAGCACAGATACGCAGTATTTT | CASSLGLSTDTQYF
TRBJ2-3 | NA | NA | TRBV6-6 | TGTGCCAGCAGTTACGGGTCAGGGCTGACAGATACGCAGTATTTT | CASSYGSGLTDTQYF
TRBJ1-6 | TRBD1 | NA | TRBV30 | TGTGCCTGGAGTACCGGGACAGCCTATTCACCCCTCCACTTT | CAWSTGTAYSPLHF
TRBJ2-3 | NA | NA | TRBV9 | TGTGCCAGCAGCCCTACACAGCGGGGACACACAGATACGCAGTATTTT | CASSPTQRGHTDTQYF
TRBJ2-5 | TRBD1 | NA | TRBV7-7 | TGTGCTAGCAGCTTAGACAGGGTCGAAGAGACCCAGTACTTC | CASSLDRVEETQYF
TRBJ1-2 | NA | NA | TRBV6-5 | TGTGCCAGCAGTTACTCGGAGGGGAATGGCTACACCTTC | CASSYSEGNGYTF
TRBJ2-7 | TRBD2 | NA | TRBV29-1 | TGCAGCGTACGGGGACTAGCGGGAAAATACGAGCAGTACTTC | CSVRGLAGKYEQYF
TRBJ2-1 | TRBD2 | NA | TRBV27 | TGTGCCAGCAGTTTTAGAGAGGGGAGGGCCGACGATGAGCAGTTCTTC | CASSFREGRADDEQFF
TRBJ2-5 | NA | NA | TRBV6-5 | TGTGCCAGCAGTTACCAGGATCTCCAAGAGACCCAGTACTTC | CASSYQDLQETQYF